The 25 T cell receptor beta chains below all came from one sample that was sequenced in a study of siplizumab effects on memory and regulatory T cells. Measured with immunoSEQ multiplex PCR; TCRdb has only the in-frame clones, and not every one. The table records approximately 100,000 clones, 85% to 95% of them present only once. The sample was non-Treg CD4+ T cells sorted from blood. The receptors stem from a human donor in good health.

This sequence joins TRBV5-1 and TRBJ2-1; maybe TRBD2 (5 bases). The CDR3 is made up of 13 amino acids. Between the trimmed V and J ends, which lost 5 bases and 0 bases, there was a span of 6 bases. Germline V lookup: CDR1 SGHRS, CDR2 YFSETQ. The chain's CDR3 is CASRADSYNEQFF. CDR3 in DNA: TGCGCCAGCAGAGCGGACTCCTACAATGAGCAGTTCTTC.

CDR3 DNA: TGCGCCAGCAGCCAAGATCCCGGGGCCAACGTCCTGACTTTC. This codes for CASSQDPGANVLTF. This rearrangement joins TRBV4-1 to TRBJ2-6; D is ambiguous. Germline assignment: CDR1 MGHRA and CDR2 YSYEKL. The CDR3 is made up of 14 amino acids. The ends were cut back, 0 bases at V and 4 bases at J, with 4 bases in the middle.

The chain joins TRBV7-3 to TRBJ2-3; 7 bases align to TRBD2. CDR1 and CDR2 (germline): SGHTA, FQGTGA. The CDR3 consists of 13 residues. The V gene end was trimmed by 3 bases and the J gene end by 6 bases; junction bases not matched to a gene: 3. CDR3 sequence reads: CASSLQGGDTQYF. Here the CDR3 DNA reads TGTGCCAGCAGCTTGCAGGGAGGGGATACGCAGTATTTT.

The chain has TRBV7-9 and TRBJ2-1, with TRBD1 matching 7 bases. The germline gives CDR1 SEHNR, CDR2 FQNEAQ (reference sequence). This CDR3 region has 15 residues. V shed 2 bases, J shed 7 bases, and the junction held 8 bases outside the gene matches. The CDR3 region has the DNA TGTGCCAGCAGCTTACCGACAGGGTTGGAAAATGAGCAGTTCTTC. It encodes CASSLPTGLENEQFF.

The chain carries TRBV25-1 and TRBJ1-2; D possibly corresponds to TRBD1 (5 bases). CDR3 size: 12 residues. The V end lost 7 bases, the J end lost 4 bases, and 10 bases lay between the germline ends. The germline CDR1 and CDR2 sequences are MGHDK and SYGVNS. CDR3 nucleotide sequence: TGTGCCAGCACTGACAGCGTCTATGGCTACACCTTC. Encoded protein: CASTDSVYGYTF.

The chain employs TRBV6-1 and TRBJ1-5, with 8 bases aligning to TRBD1. V dropped 4 bases and J dropped 7; count of bases not matched to a gene: 6. This CDR3 contains 14 residues. CDR1 is MNHNS, CDR2 SASEGT, per germline. The CDR3 DNA follows: TGTGCCAGCAGTGTCGGACAGGGCCTCCAGCCCCAGCATTTT. Protein product: CASSVGQGLQPQHF.

The chain uses TRBV2 and TRBJ2-1, with 8 bases fitting TRBD1. V dropped 5 bases and J dropped 2; count of bases not matched to a gene: 5. This CDR3 comprises 15 residues. CDR1 SNHLY and CDR2 FYNNEI come from the germline V gene. This CDR3 is CASSSDRATYNEQFF. The CDR3 DNA follows: TGTGCCAGCAGTTCGGACAGGGCAACCTACAATGAGCAGTTCTTC. The full variable domain, completed using reference TRBV2 and TRBJ2-1, is EPEVTQTPSHQVTQMGQEVILRCVPISNHLYFYWYRQILGQKVEFLVSFYNNEISEKSEIFDDQFSVERPDGSNFTLKIRSTKLEDSAMYFCASSSDRATYNEQFFGPGTRLTVL.

The chain has TRBV11-3 and TRBJ2-3; possible D gene TRBD2, 5 bases. The ends were cut back, 3 bases at V and 2 bases at J, with 12 bases in the middle. The CDR3 has 15 residues. In germline, CDR1 is SGHNT, CDR2 YENEEA. Written as DNA, the CDR3 is TGTGCCAGCAGCTTTTCTGTGAGGGACACAGATACGCAGTATTTT. It yields the protein CASSFSVRDTDTQYF.

The V and J genes are TRBV6-5 and TRBJ1-5; possible D gene TRBD1, 5 bases. Germline V gene sequence: CDR1 MNHEY, CDR2 SVGAGI. Trimming removed 2 bases from V and 3 bases from J, with 8 bases in between. The CDR3 has 14 residues. CDR3 sequence reads: CASSYRGDNQPQHF. The CDR3, as DNA: TGTGCCAGCAGTTACCGAGGGGACAATCAGCCCCAGCATTTT.

The chain joins TRBV6-1 to TRBJ2-1; D is perhaps TRBD1 or TRBD2 (5 bases each). The germline V gene encodes CDR1 MNHNS and CDR2 SASEGT. V lost 0 bases and J lost 0, with 9 bases in between. The CDR3 length is 16 residues. The CDR3 coding sequence is TGTGCCAGCAGTGAAGCTGCCGGGGCCTCCTACAATGAGCAGTTCTTC. Protein: CASSEAAGASYNEQFF.

This clone was seen a single time. The rearrangement joins TRBV7-2 to TRBJ1-3; 8 positions match TRBD1. There are 14 residues in the CDR3. CDR1 and CDR2 from the germline V gene are SGHTA and FQGNSA. V shed 5 bases and J 4 bases; nucleotides not matched to a gene: 4. The CDR3 nucleotides are TGTGCCAGCAGCCGCGACAGGGGCGGAAACACCATATATTTT. This gives the protein CASSRDRGGNTIYF.

The chain couples TRBV19 to TRBJ1-4; D gene uncertain. The germline gives CDR1 LNHDA, CDR2 SQIVND (reference sequence). V was clipped by 5 bases and J by 1 base, with 11 bases between them. This CDR3 comprises 15 residues. The CDR3 region is CASSPQFRTNEKLFF. The CDR3 coding sequence is TGTGCCAGTAGTCCGCAGTTTCGAACTAATGAAAAACTGTTTTTT.

The chain has TRBV28 and TRBJ1-6, with D possibly TRBD1 on 5 matching bases. Germline values: CDR1 MDHEN, CDR2 SYDVKM. The CDR3 spans 14 residues. V dropped 2 bases and J dropped 10 bases, with 12 bases sitting between them. The CDR3 nucleotides are TGTGCCAGCAGTTTACACCCGGCAGGGTCACCCCTCCACTTT. Translated: CASSLHPAGSPLHF.

The rearrangement joins TRBV6-6 to TRBJ2-3; 11 positions match TRBD2. Trimming removed 6 bases from V and 4 bases from J; junction bases left unmatched: 3. The CDR3 length is 14 residues. Germline CDR1 reads MNHNY; CDR2 reads SVGAGI (reference sequence). This CDR3 is CASSRLAGSDTQYF. For the CDR3, the DNA is TGTGCCAGCAGCAGACTAGCGGGATCAGATACGCAGTATTTT.

The chain recombines TRBV5-1 with TRBJ2-7, with 9 bases lining up with TRBD2. The CDR3 has 15 amino acids. Germline trimming cut 5 bases from V and 1 base from J; bases unmatched to any gene: 7. CDR1 and CDR2 (germline): SGHRS, YFSETQ. CDR3 sequence reads: CASRQGSGSSYEQYF. The DNA for the CDR3 is TGCGCCAGCAGGCAAGGTAGCGGGAGTTCCTACGAGCAGTACTTC.

The J gene is TRBJ1-1, the V gene TRBV7-2; D gene uncertain. Germline assignment: CDR1 SGHTA and CDR2 FQGNSA. V lost 4 bases and J 8 bases, leaving 11 bases between the germline ends. The CDR3 extends over 12 amino acids. The CDR3 DNA is TGTGCCAGCAGCTATCCGGGAGCCGAAGCTTTCTTT. The encoded protein is CASSYPGAEAFF.

The sample holds a few counts of this clone. J is TRBJ1-5 and V is TRBV7-6, with TRBD1 identical over 11 bases. CDR1 and CDR2 from the germline V gene are SGHVS and FNYEAQ. This CDR3 has 15 amino acids. The V segment lost 6 bases and the J segment 7 bases; nucleotides outside the gene matches: 8. The CDR3 region is CASSNGTGGIQPQHF. The CDR3 bases are TGTGCCAGCAGTAACGGGACAGGGGGAATCCAGCCCCAGCATTTT.

V is TRBV10-3 and J is TRBJ1-2; weak D call: TRBD1 (5 bases). V lost 8 bases, J lost 4 bases, and 23 bases lay in between. The germline V gene encodes CDR1 ENHRY and CDR2 SYGVKD. This CDR3 comprises 16 residues. The CDR3, as DNA: TGTGCCATCCGGGCAGGGCAGGGAGTAGGGAGCTATGGCTACACCTTC. Its translation: CAIRAGQGVGSYGYTF.

The chain employs TRBV14 and TRBJ2-7; unclear D gene. The CDR3 extends over 15 amino acids. V was trimmed by 4 bases and J by 3 bases, leaving 16 bases between them. Germline assignment: CDR1 SGHDN and CDR2 FVKESK. CDR3 region: CASSPLRLSSYEQYF. The CDR3 DNA sequence: TGTGCCAGCAGCCCATTGAGACTTTCAAGCTACGAGCAGTACTTC.

The chain has TRBV29-1 and TRBJ2-3, with D perhaps assigned TRBD1 or TRBD2 (5 bases each). CDR1 SQVTM and CDR2 ANQGSEA come from the germline V gene. Trimming cost V 6 bases and J 0 bases, with 16 bases left between them. This CDR3 contains 15 residues. The CDR3 region is CSVVSRDHSTDTQYF. The CDR3, as DNA: TGCAGCGTAGTCTCCCGGGACCATAGCACAGATACGCAGTATTTT.

This chain connects TRBV5-3 to TRBJ1-3, with TRBD1 identical over 7 bases. TRBV5-3 is an ORF for which the function is uncertain. J lost 0 bases, V lost 4 bases, and 7 bases had no gene match. CDR3 length: 16 amino acids. This CDR3 is CARSHRQGSSGNTIYF. In nucleotides, the CDR3 is TGTGCCAGAAGCCACCGACAGGGAAGCTCTGGAAACACCATATATTTT.

V usage is TRBV6-1 and J usage is TRBJ1-1; D gene uncertain. Germline V gene sequence: CDR1 MNHNS, CDR2 SASEGT. V lost 2 bases and J 1 base, leaving 5 bases between the germline ends. The CDR3 loop spans 13 amino acids. For the CDR3, the DNA is TGTGCCAGCAGTGAACCCCCGAACACTGAAGCTTTCTTT. This gives the protein CASSEPPNTEAFF.

The CDR3 region is CASSPPGGSLEQYF. CDR3 DNA: TGTGCCAGCTCACCACCGGGGGGCTCGCTCGAGCAGTACTTC. The rearrangement joins TRBV18 to TRBJ2-7, with D perhaps TRBD1 or TRBD2 (6 bases each). The CDR3 has 14 amino acids. Germline V gene data show CDR1 as KGHSH and CDR2 as LQKENI. Trimming took 0 bases from V and 6 from J, leaving 12 bases between them.

The gene calls are TRBV5-1 and TRBJ2-1; 15 nucleotides agree with TRBD2. Germline lookup yields CDR1 SGHRS and CDR2 YFSETQ. With V trimmed by 4 bases and J by 7 bases, 9 bases remained unmatched. This CDR3 contains 17 residues. The CDR3 is CASSATTGTSGGNEQFF. Here the CDR3 DNA reads TGCGCCAGCAGCGCAACCACCGGGACTAGCGGGGGGAATGAGCAGTTCTTC.

This chain joins TRBV18 and TRBJ2-5; TRBD1 matches at 7 bases. CDR3 length: 14 amino acids. V was clipped by 3 bases and J by 5 bases; unmatched bases: 6. From germline, CDR1 is KGHSH and CDR2 LQKENI. CDR3 in DNA: TGTGCCAGCTCACCCCGACAGGGCCGGGAGACCCAGTACTTC. Protein sequence: CASSPRQGRETQYF.